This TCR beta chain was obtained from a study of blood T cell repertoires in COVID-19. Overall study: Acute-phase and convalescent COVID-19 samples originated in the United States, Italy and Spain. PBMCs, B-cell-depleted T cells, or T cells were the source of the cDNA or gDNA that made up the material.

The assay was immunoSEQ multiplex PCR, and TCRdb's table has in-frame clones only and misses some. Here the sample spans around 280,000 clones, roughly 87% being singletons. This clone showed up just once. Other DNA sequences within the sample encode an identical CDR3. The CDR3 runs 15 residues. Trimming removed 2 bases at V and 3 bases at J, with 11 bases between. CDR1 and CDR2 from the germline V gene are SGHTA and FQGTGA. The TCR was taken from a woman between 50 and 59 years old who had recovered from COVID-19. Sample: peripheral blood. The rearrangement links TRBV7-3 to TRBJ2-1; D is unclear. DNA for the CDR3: TGTGCCAGCAGCTTAGGCCCTTCGGGCTACAATGAGCAGTTCTTC. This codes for CASSLGPSGYNEQFF. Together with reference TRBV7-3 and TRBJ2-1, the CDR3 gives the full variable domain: GAGVSQTPSNKVTEKGKYVELRCDPISGHTALYWYRQSLGQGPEFLIYFQGTGAADDSGLPNDRFFAVRPEGSVSTLKIQRTERGDSAVYLCASSLGPSGYNEQFFGPGTRLTVL.